Sequencing of this T cell receptor (beta chain) was carried out in a study of T cells after yellow fever vaccination. Study outcomes and limitations: A secondary response was less intense yet reached its peak sooner, at day 5 versus 15. Some clonotypes, a small share, were shared between CD4 and CD8 compartments.

This clonotype occurred a few times. The antigen remains undetermined. TCRdb re-called the 5' RACE reads with MiXCR, one entry per CDR3 protein. Of hundreds of thousands of distinct CDR3 sequences listed, approximately 13% were seen once; the top ten hold more than 13%. This TCR came from a man aged 25 to 40 who received the YFV17D yellow fever vaccine. Source: PBMCs, taken on the day of the yellow fever booster vaccination.

As DNA, the CDR3 is TGTGCCAGCAGCTTGGGACCACTGAACACTGAAGCTTTCTTT. Amino acid sequence: CASSLGPLNTEAFF. The chain has TRBV5-6 and TRBJ1-1; D is uncertain. CDR1 is SGHDT and CDR2 is YYEEEE in the germline V gene. There are 14 residues in the CDR3. V shed 0 bases and J shed 0 bases, with 6 bases lying between them.